This TCR beta chain was observed in a study of blood T cell repertoires in COVID-19. Study-wide context: Some COVID-19 samples were acute and others convalescent; all came from the United States, Italy and Spain.

The CDR3 sequence is 15 residues long. V shed 6 bases, J shed 5 bases, and the junction held 7 bases outside the gene matches. Germline V gene data show CDR1 as SNHLY and CDR2 as FYNNEI. Only in-frame clones appear in the TCRdb table, and some are missing; sequencing was by immunoSEQ multiplex PCR. The sample lists some 66,000 clones; roughly nine tenths were seen once. In this sample, this clone turned up a few times. This clonotype was sampled from a human donor in a cohort sampled during active COVID-19. The chain is built from TRBV2 and TRBJ1-6; 7 bases are a match to TRBD1. Sequencing used peripheral blood. Here the CDR3 DNA reads TGTGCCAGCAGGGCTACAGGGGTCGATAATTCACCCCTCCACTTT. Its translation: CASRATGVDNSPLHF.